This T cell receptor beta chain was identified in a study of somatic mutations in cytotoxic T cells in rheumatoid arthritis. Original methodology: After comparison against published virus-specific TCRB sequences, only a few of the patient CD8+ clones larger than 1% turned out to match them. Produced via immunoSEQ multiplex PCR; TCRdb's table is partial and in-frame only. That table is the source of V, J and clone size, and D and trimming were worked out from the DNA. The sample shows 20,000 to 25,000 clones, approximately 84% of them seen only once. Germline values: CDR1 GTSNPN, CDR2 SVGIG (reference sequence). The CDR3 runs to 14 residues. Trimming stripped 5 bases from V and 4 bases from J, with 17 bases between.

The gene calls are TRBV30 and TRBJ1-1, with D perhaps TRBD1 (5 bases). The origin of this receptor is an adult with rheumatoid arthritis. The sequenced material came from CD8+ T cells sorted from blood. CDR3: CAWGPDREGTEAFF. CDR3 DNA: TGTGCCTGGGGGCCCGACAGAGAGGGCACTGAAGCTTTCTTT.